The 17 T cell receptor beta chains listed next were all sequenced from one sample in a study of vaccination effects on CD4 cells after COVID-19. The antigens these receptors bind are not known. TCRdb's copy holds only in-frame clones and misses some; the assay was immunoSEQ multiplex PCR. This table has over 60,000 clones, around 70% appearing once. CD4+ T cells specific for antigen were expanded with viral peptide pools by the ViraFEST assay before sequencing. Around day 10 of culture, CD4+ T cells were separated out. Each participant received a vaccine that was either BNT162b2 or mRNA-1273, given as two doses. Sequences were derived from CD4+ T cells from PBMCs cultured with HCoV-229E spike peptides, sampled after COVID-19 vaccination. These receptor sequences come from a human donor who received a COVID-19 vaccine.

This chain uses TRBV19 with TRBJ2-4; D possibly corresponds to TRBD1 (6 bases). The germline CDR1 and CDR2 sequences are LNHDA and SQIVND (reference sequence). V was trimmed by 3 bases and J by 1 base, leaving 10 bases between them. The CDR3 loop spans 15 amino acids. DNA of the CDR3: TGTGCCAGTAGTATGTCAGGGGATGCCAAAAACATTCAGTACTTC. Its protein product is CASSMSGDAKNIQYF. Full variable domain (outside the CDR3, taken from reference TRBV19 and TRBJ2-4): DGGITQSPKYLFRKEGQNVTLSCEQNLNHDAMYWYRQDPGQGLRLIYYSQIVNDFQKGDIAEGYSVSREKKESFPLTVTSAQKNPTAFYLCASSMSGDAKNIQYFGAGTRLSVL.

The rearrangement joins TRBV25-1 to TRBJ2-3, with 7 bases fitting TRBD1. The V gene end was trimmed by 6 bases and the J gene end by 6 bases; junction bases not matched to a gene: 6. The CDR3 consists of 13 residues. Germline V gene sequence: CDR1 MGHDK, CDR2 SYGVNS. The CDR3: CASRKTGTDTQYF. The CDR3 DNA follows: TGTGCCAGCAGAAAGACAGGGACGGATACGCAGTATTTT.

The chain combines TRBV5-1 with TRBJ2-7; 8 nucleotides align to TRBD2. This CDR3 spans 15 amino acids. The junction had 8 bases not matched to a gene; V was cut back by 0 bases and J by 6 bases. Germline assignment: CDR1 SGHRS and CDR2 YFSETQ. The CDR3: CASSLGTSGGAEQYV. The DNA of the CDR3 is TGCGCCAGCAGCTTGGGAACCAGCGGGGGTGCCGAGCAGTACGTC.

The V and J genes are TRBV18 and TRBJ2-2; the D is unclear. Trimming cost V 5 bases and J 4 bases, with 5 bases left between them. Germline assignment: CDR1 KGHSH and CDR2 LQKENI. The CDR3 length is 12 residues. CDR3: CASSTITGELFF. In nucleotides, the CDR3 is TGTGCCAGCTCAACGATCACCGGGGAGCTGTTTTTT. Filled out from reference TRBV18 and TRBJ2-2, the complete variable domain reads NAGVMQNPRHLVRRRGQEARLRCSPMKGHSHVYWYRQLPEEGLKFMVYLQKENIIDESGMPKERFSAEFPKEGPSILRIQQVVRGDSAAYFCASSTITGELFFGEGSRLTVL.

The chain has TRBV14 and TRBJ2-2, with 8 nucleotides matching TRBD2. V shed 4 bases, J shed 4 bases, and the junction held 11 bases outside the gene matches. The germline gives CDR1 SGHDN, CDR2 FVKESK. The CDR3 has 17 amino acids. This CDR3 reads CASSPPGRARGTGELFF. In DNA form, the CDR3 reads TGTGCCAGCAGCCCCCCCGGGAGGGCAAGGGGCACCGGGGAGCTGTTTTTT.

The chain recombines TRBV14 with TRBJ2-3; D uncertain. The V end lost 4 bases, the J end lost 4 bases, and 3 bases lay between the germline ends. From germline, CDR1 is SGHDN and CDR2 FVKESK. The CDR3 loop spans 11 amino acids. The CDR3 coding sequence is TGTGCCAGCAGCCTGGCAGATACGCAGTATTTT. It translates to CASSLADTQYF.

This chain links TRBV6-5 with TRBJ1-3, with no clear D. V lost 5 bases and J 4 bases, leaving 6 bases between the germline ends. The germline V gene encodes CDR1 MNHEY and CDR2 SVGAGI. The CDR3 totals 12 residues. In DNA, the CDR3 is TGTGCCAGCAGTAGCGAGGGAAACACCATATATTTT. Residues: CASSSEGNTIYF.

The chain combines TRBV3-1 (or the pseudogene TRBV3-2) with TRBJ2-3; possible D gene TRBD1, 6 bases. V lost 3 bases and J lost 12, with 16 bases in between. This CDR3 is 13 amino acids long. Germline values: CDR1 LGHDT, CDR2 YNNKEL (reference sequence). CDR3 region: CASSHLGQPSQYF. The DNA of the CDR3 is TGTGCCAGCAGCCACCTCGGACAGCCATCCCAGTATTTT.

This chain joins TRBV3-1 (or the pseudogene TRBV3-2) and TRBJ1-2; D is perhaps TRBD1 (5 bases). There are 13 residues in the CDR3. In germline, CDR1 is LGHDT, CDR2 YNNKEL (reference sequence). V dropped 4 bases and J dropped 5 bases, with 11 bases sitting between them. CDR3 sequence: CASSPGTEYGYTF. The DNA for the CDR3 is TGTGCCAGCAGCCCAGGGACGGAGTATGGCTACACCTTC.

The chain links TRBV10-2 to TRBJ2-1; perhaps TRBD1 as D (6 bases). V was trimmed by 6 bases and J by 1 base, leaving 10 bases between them. CDR3 size: 14 residues. The germline V gene has CDR1 WSHSY and CDR2 SAAADI. The CDR3 DNA is TGCGCCAGCAGAACGACAGGATCCTACAATGAGCAGTTCTTC. The encoded protein is CASRTTGSYNEQFF.

V gene TRBV19 combines with J gene TRBJ2-4; maybe TRBD1 (6 bases). The CDR3 spans 14 residues. V was pared by 5 bases and J by 6 bases, with 14 bases between. Looked up from germline, CDR1 is LNHDA and CDR2 is SQIVND (reference sequence). CDR3 DNA sequence: TGTGCCAGTAGTCTCCCCACAGGGTTAAACATTCAGTACTTC. It translates to CASSLPTGLNIQYF.

The CDR3 here is CASSYSPEPYTGELFF. In DNA form, the CDR3 reads TGTGCCAGCAGTTACTCCCCCGAACCCTACACCGGGGAGCTGTTTTTT. This chain uses TRBV6-5 with TRBJ2-2; D uncertain. Germline CDR1 MNHEY, CDR2 SVGAGI. V was clipped by 0 bases and J by 3 bases, with 11 bases between them. This CDR3 spans 16 amino acids.

The DNA of the CDR3 is TGCGCCAGCAGTCCCCAGACTAGCGGCGAGACCCAGTACTTC. Protein: CASSPQTSGETQYF. This chain links TRBV5-1 with TRBJ2-5; 9 nucleotides line up with TRBD2. The V segment lost 5 bases and the J segment 5 bases; nucleotides outside the gene matches: 7. The germline CDR1 and CDR2 sequences are SGHRS and YFSETQ. The CDR3 has 14 amino acids.

This clone showed up just once. V and J are TRBV12-3 or TRBV12-4 and TRBJ2-3; the D is unclear. Trimming removed 3 bases at V and 1 base at J, with 5 bases between. The CDR3 totals 13 residues. This CDR3 is CASSLTRTDTQYF. The DNA for the CDR3 is TGTGCCAGCAGTTTGACCCGCACAGATACGCAGTATTTT.

V gene TRBV29-1 combines with J gene TRBJ2-2; D is perhaps TRBD2 (5 bases). The germline CDR1 and CDR2 sequences are SQVTM and ANQGSEA. The CDR3 has 13 residues. V was shortened by 4 bases and J by 4 bases, with 10 bases between the two germline ends. CDR3 sequence reads: CSVGTPTTGELFF. CDR3 nucleotide sequence: TGCAGCGTTGGGACTCCCACCACCGGGGAGCTGTTTTTT.

V is TRBV6-5 and J is TRBJ1-2; 7 nucleotides line up with TRBD1. CDR1 and CDR2 (germline): MNHEY, SVGAGI. V trimming: 6 bases; J trimming: 4 bases; junction bases outside the gene matches: 8. There are 14 residues in the CDR3. DNA for the CDR3: TGTGCCAGCAGGGAGGGACAGACCTTCTATGGCTACACCTTC. Its translation: CASREGQTFYGYTF.

The chain couples TRBV6-4 to TRBJ1-2; D is unclear. The CDR3 loop spans 13 amino acids. CDR1 is MRHNA and CDR2 is SNTAGT in the germline V gene. V dropped 2 bases and J dropped 4 bases, with 8 bases sitting between them. CDR3 sequence: CASSDGGGYGYTF. The CDR3 nucleotides are TGTGCCAGCAGTGACGGCGGCGGCTATGGCTACACCTTC.